Listed below are T cell receptor beta chains from one sample, sequenced in a study of T-cell reconstitution after alpha-beta-depleted transplantation in children. TCRdb independently ran MiXCR on the PCR reads; one entry per CDR3 protein. The table has about 540,000 distinct CDR3 sequences, around 18% seen once. The sequences come from PBMCs from the stem cell graft donor, collected from the stem cell graft. Receptor source: a human donor who donated a stem cell graft to a child with acute lymphoblastic leukemia. Each CDR3 is given with its conserved first and last residue. Clone size is not always given. Where it is, it says once, few, many or a class for expanded clones.

abundance: NA; j_gene: TRBJ2-1; v_gene: TRBV5-1; CDR3aa: CASSLARRGSYNEQFF
abundance: NA; j_gene: TRBJ2-1; v_gene: TRBV27; CDR3aa: CASSPGLAGGRYFF
abundance: NA; j_gene: TRBJ1-2; v_gene: TRBV7-9; CDR3aa: CASQGRGRDGYTF
abundance: few; j_gene: TRBJ1-2; v_gene: TRBV12-3/TRBV12-4; CDR3aa: CASSGPEDYGYTF
abundance: few; j_gene: TRBJ2-3; v_gene: TRBV7-8; CDR3aa: CASSYPQSTDTQYF
abundance: few; j_gene: TRBJ2-1; v_gene: TRBV11-2; CDR3aa: CASSLVGQGHQNNEQFF
abundance: few; j_gene: TRBJ2-3; v_gene: TRBV5-1; CDR3aa: CASSLGGTDDTQYF
abundance: NA; j_gene: TRBJ2-1; v_gene: TRBV6-5; CDR3aa: CASSYDPAGDNEQFF
abundance: few; j_gene: TRBJ2-3; v_gene: TRBV9; CDR3aa: CASSVWDRGLADTQYF
abundance: few; j_gene: TRBJ2-3; v_gene: TRBV5-1; CDR3aa: CASSAQGFTDTQYF